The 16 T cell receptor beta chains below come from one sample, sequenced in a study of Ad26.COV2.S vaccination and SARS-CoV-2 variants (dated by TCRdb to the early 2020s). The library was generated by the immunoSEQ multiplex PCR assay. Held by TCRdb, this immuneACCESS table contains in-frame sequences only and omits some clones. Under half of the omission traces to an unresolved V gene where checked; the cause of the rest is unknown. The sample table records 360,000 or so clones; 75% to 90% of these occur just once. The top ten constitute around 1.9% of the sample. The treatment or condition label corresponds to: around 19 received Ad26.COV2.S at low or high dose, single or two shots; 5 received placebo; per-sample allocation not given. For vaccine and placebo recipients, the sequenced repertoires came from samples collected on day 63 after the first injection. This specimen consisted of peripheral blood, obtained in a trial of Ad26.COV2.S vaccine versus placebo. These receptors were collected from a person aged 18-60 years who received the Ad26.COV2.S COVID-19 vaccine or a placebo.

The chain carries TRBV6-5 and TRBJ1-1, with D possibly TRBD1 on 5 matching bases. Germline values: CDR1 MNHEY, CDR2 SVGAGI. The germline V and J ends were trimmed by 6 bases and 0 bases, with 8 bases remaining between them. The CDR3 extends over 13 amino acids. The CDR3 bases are TGTGCCAGCAGGGGGGGACTGAACACTGAAGCTTTCTTT. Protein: CASRGGLNTEAFF.

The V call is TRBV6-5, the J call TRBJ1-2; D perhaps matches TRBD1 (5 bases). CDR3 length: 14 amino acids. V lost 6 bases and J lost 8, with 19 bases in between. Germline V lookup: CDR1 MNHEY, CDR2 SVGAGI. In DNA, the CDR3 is TGTGCCAGCAGGCTAGTACAGGAGTCGGAAGGCTACACCTTC. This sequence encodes CASRLVQESEGYTF.

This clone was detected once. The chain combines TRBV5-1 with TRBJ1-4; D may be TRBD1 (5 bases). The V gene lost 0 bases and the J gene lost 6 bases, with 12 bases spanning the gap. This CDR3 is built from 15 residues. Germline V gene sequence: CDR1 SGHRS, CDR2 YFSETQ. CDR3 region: CASSLAGRADEKLFF. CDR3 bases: TGCGCCAGCAGCTTGGCGGGCAGGGCTGATGAAAAACTGTTTTTT.

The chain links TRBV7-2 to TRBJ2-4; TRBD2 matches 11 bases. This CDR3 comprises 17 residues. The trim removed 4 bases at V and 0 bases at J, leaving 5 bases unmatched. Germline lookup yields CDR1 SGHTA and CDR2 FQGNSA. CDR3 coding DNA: TGTGCCAGCAGCTCAAATAGCGGGAGGGGAGCCAAAAACATTCAGTACTTC. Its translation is CASSSNSGRGAKNIQYF.

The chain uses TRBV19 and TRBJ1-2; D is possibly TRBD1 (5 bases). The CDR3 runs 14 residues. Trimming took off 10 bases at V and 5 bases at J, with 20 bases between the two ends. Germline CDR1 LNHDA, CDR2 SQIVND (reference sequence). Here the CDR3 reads CATLGETRGYGYTF. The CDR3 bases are TGTGCCACCCTTGGCGAAACTAGGGGATATGGCTACACCTTC.

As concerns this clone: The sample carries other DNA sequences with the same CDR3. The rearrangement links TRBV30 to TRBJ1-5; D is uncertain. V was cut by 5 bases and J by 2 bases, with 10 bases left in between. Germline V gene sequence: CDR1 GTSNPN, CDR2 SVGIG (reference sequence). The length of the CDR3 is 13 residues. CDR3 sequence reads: CAWSSGGNQPQHF. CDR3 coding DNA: TGTGCCTGGTCCTCCGGGGGCAATCAGCCCCAGCATTTT.

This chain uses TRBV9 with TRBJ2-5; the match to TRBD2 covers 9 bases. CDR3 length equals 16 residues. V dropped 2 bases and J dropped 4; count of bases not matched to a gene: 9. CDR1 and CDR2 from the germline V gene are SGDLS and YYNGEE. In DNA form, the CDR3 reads TGTGCCAGCAGCGTCGGGACTAGCCTTGGAGGAGAGACCCAGTACTTC. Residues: CASSVGTSLGGETQYF.

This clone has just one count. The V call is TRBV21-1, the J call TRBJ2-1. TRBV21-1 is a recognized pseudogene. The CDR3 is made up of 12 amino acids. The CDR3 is CASSKLGNEQFF. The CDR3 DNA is TGTGCCAGCAGCAAGTTGGGGAATGAGCAGTTCTTC.

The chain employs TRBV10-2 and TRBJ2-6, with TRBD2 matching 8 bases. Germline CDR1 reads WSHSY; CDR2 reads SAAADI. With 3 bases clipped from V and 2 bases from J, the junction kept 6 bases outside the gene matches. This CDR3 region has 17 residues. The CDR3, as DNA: TGCGCCAGCAGTGATCACGGAGCGGGAGCTGGGGCCAACGTCCTGACTTTC. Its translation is CASSDHGAGAGANVLTF.

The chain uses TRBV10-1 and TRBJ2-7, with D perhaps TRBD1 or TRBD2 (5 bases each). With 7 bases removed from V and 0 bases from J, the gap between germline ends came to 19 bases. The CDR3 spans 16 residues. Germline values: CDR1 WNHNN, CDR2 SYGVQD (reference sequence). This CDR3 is CASIGTPGGYSYEQYF. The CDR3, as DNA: TGCGCCAGCATTGGGACCCCTGGAGGATACTCCTACGAGCAGTACTTC.

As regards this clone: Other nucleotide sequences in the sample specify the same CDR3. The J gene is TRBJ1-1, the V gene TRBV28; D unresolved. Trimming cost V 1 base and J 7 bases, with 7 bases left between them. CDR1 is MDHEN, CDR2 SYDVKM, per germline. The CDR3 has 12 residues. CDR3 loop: CASSLYRGEAFF. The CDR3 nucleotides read TGTGCCAGCAGTTTATACCGTGGTGAAGCTTTCTTT.

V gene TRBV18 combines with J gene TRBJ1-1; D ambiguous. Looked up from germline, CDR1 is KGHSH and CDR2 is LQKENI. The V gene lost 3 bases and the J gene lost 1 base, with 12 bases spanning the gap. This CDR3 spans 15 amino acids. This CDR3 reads CASSPTGLPNTEAFF. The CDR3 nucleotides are TGTGCCAGCTCACCGACCGGGTTACCGAACACTGAAGCTTTCTTT.

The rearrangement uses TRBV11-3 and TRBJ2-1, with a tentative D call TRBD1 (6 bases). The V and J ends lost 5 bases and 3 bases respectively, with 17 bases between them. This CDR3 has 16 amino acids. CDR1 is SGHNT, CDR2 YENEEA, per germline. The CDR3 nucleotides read TGTGCCAGCAGCCCGGTAGGGACATTCAGCTACAATGAGCAGTTCTTC. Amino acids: CASSPVGTFSYNEQFF.

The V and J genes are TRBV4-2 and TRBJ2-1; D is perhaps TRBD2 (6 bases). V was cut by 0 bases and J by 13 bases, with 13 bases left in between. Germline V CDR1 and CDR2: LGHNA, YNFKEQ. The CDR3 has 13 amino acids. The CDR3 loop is CASSQEGGGSQFF. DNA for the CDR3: TGTGCCAGCAGCCAAGAGGGGGGAGGTAGCCAGTTCTTC.

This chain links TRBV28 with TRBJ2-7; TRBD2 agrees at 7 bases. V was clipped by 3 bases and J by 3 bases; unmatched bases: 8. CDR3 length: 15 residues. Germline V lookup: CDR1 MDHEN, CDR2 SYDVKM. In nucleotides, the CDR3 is TGTGCCAGCAGTTTGGGGCGGGAGCGAATCTACGAGCAGTACTTC. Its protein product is CASSLGRERIYEQYF.

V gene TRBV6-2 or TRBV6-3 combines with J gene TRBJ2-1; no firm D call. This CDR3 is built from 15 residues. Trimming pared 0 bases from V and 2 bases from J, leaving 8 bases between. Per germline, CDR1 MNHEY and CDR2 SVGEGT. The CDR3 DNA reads TGTGCCAGCAGTTACTCATCCGCCGCCTACAATGAGCAGTTCTTC. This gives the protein CASSYSSAAYNEQFF.